The 20 T cell receptor beta chains listed next were all sequenced from one sample in a study of blood T cell repertoires in COVID-19. The repertoire was sequenced with immunoSEQ multiplex PCR; TCRdb's copy has only in-frame clones and lacks some. The sample holds 350,000 to 550,000 clones, 70% to 90% seen once. Sequencing was carried out using PBMCs or T cells enriched from blood (not recorded which). These receptors all stem from a woman in her late teens or twenties with acute COVID-19.

The genes are TRBV5-1 and TRBJ2-2, with TRBD2 matching over 7 bases. There are 14 residues in the CDR3. V lost 9 bases and J lost 4; bases outside the gene matches: 9. From germline, CDR1 is SGHRS and CDR2 YFSETQ. The CDR3 is CATWEGIGTGELFF. CDR3 in DNA: TGCGCCACCTGGGAGGGGATCGGCACCGGGGAGCTGTTTTTT.

This rearrangement joins TRBV19 to TRBJ2-7, with 10 nucleotides matching TRBD1. This CDR3 spans 15 amino acids. The V gene end was trimmed by 5 bases and the J gene end by 4 bases; junction bases not matched to a gene: 8. Germline values: CDR1 LNHDA, CDR2 SQIVND (reference sequence). CDR3 in DNA: TGTGCCAGTAGTGTGACCGGGACAGGGGAATACGAGCAGTACTTC. It is translated as CASSVTGTGEYEQYF. Filled out from reference TRBV19 and TRBJ2-7, the complete variable domain reads DGGITQSPKYLFRKEGQNVTLSCEQNLNHDAMYWYRQDPGQGLRLIYYSQIVNDFQKGDIAEGYSVSREKKESFPLTVTSAQKNPTAFYLCASSVTGTGEYEQYFGPGTRLTVT.

CDR3 loop: CASSLNGQDLPYEQYF. The DNA for the CDR3 is TGTGCCAGCAGCTTAAACGGACAGGATCTCCCCTACGAGCAGTACTTC. V usage is TRBV11-2 and J usage is TRBJ2-7; TRBD1 matches at 7 bases. Germline V lookup: CDR1 SGHAT, CDR2 FQNNGV. With 2 bases clipped from V and 2 bases from J, the junction kept 9 bases outside the gene matches. The CDR3 is 16 amino acids. The whole variable domain, filled in from reference TRBV11-2 and TRBJ2-7, reads EAGVAQSPRYKIIEKRQSVAFWCNPISGHATLYWYQQILGQGPKLLIQFQNNGVVDDSQLPKDRFSAERLKGVDSTLKIQPAKLEDSAVYLCASSLNGQDLPYEQYFGPGTRLTVT.

Only a few counts were recorded for this clone. The chain links TRBV28 to TRBJ1-1; a possible D gene is TRBD1 (6 bases). The CDR3 runs to 16 residues. Germline loops: CDR1 MDHEN, CDR2 SYDVKM. The ends were cut back, 4 bases at V and 4 bases at J, with 19 bases in the middle. CDR3: CASSYLGARPSTEAFF. The CDR3 nucleotides are TGTGCCAGCAGTTATCTGGGGGCGCGGCCTAGCACTGAAGCTTTCTTT.

The V gene is TRBV7-9, the J gene TRBJ2-7, with TRBD2 as a possible D gene (6 bases). The CDR3 contains 15 residues. Trimming removed 4 bases at V and 3 bases at J, with 16 bases between. Germline loops: CDR1 SEHNR, CDR2 FQNEAQ (reference sequence). The CDR3 loop reads CASSSPTAGGYEQYF. The CDR3 bases are TGTGCCAGCAGCTCCCCGACGGCCGGGGGCTACGAGCAGTACTTC.

V gene TRBV10-1 combines with J gene TRBJ1-2; TRBD1 aligns across 7 bases. With V trimmed by 6 bases and J by 6 bases, 10 bases remained unmatched. There are 14 residues in the CDR3. Per germline, CDR1 WNHNN and CDR2 SYGVQD (reference sequence). This CDR3 reads CASSPGQLSHGYTF. For the CDR3, the DNA is TGCGCCAGCAGCCCGGGACAGCTGTCTCATGGCTACACCTTC.

This chain joins TRBV6-6 and TRBJ1-2; the D gene is possibly TRBD1 (6 bases). The CDR3 is 16 amino acids. CDR1 is MNHNY, CDR2 SVGAGI, per germline (reference sequence). The V and J ends lost 2 bases and 6 bases respectively, with 19 bases between them. In DNA, the CDR3 is TGTGCCAGCAGTTACCCACCACCCACAGGGTTGCATGGCTACACCTTC. Its translation is CASSYPPPTGLHGYTF.

The chain employs TRBV18 and TRBJ1-1, with 7 bases fitting TRBD1. The CDR3 has 13 residues. After removal of 7 bases from V and 4 bases from J, the junction contained 6 bases not matched to a gene. Germline CDR1 KGHSH, CDR2 LQKENI. The CDR3 here is CASFKSGGTEAFF. Written as DNA, the CDR3 is TGTGCCAGCTTCAAATCAGGGGGCACTGAAGCTTTCTTT.

The CDR3 here is CASSQDPRGVQYF. DNA of the CDR3: TGCGCCAGCAGCCAAGATCCCAGGGGGGTTCAGTACTTC. The V gene is TRBV4-1, the J gene TRBJ2-5; a weak D match, TRBD1 (7 bases). In germline, CDR1 is MGHRA, CDR2 YSYEKL. V lost 0 bases and J lost 11, with 13 bases in between. This CDR3 region has 13 residues.

This chain links TRBV7-2 with TRBJ1-2; D is unresolved. Germline V lookup: CDR1 SGHTA, CDR2 FQGNSA. This CDR3 spans 15 amino acids. V lost 4 bases and J lost 4, with 16 bases in between. The CDR3 coding sequence is TGTGCCAGCAGCTGGAGGGCGGCGCAGCCCTATGGCTACACCTTC. Its protein is CASSWRAAQPYGYTF.

The chain's CDR3 is CASSSRSSYNEQFF. CDR3 coding DNA: TGTGCCAGCAGCTCTAGGAGCTCCTACAATGAGCAGTTCTTC. This sequence joins TRBV7-8 and TRBJ2-1; no clear D gene. CDR1 SGHVS and CDR2 FQNEAQ come from the germline V gene. Trimming took 4 bases from V and 0 from J, leaving 7 bases between them. This CDR3 is built from 14 residues. The entire variable domain, with the rest obtained from reference TRBV7-8 and TRBJ2-1, is as follows: GAGVSQSPRYKVAKRGQDVALRCDPISGHVSLFWYQQALGQGPEFLTYFQNEAQLDKSGLPSDRFFAERPEGSVSTLKIQRTQQEDSAVYLCASSSRSSYNEQFFGPGTRLTVL.

The chain links TRBV19 to TRBJ2-7, with D maybe TRBD1 (6 bases). Between the trimmed V and J ends, which lost 9 bases and 2 bases, there was a span of 11 bases. The CDR3 contains 12 residues. CDR1 and CDR2 (germline): LNHDA, SQIVND (reference sequence). The CDR3 DNA follows: TGTGCCAGCCGGGACAAGACCTACGAGCAGTACTTC. Protein product: CASRDKTYEQYF.

The CDR3 here is CASSQDYLAGRSYEQYF. For the CDR3, the DNA is TGCGCCAGCAGCCAAGATTACCTAGCGGGAAGATCCTACGAGCAGTACTTC. This chain links TRBV4-3 with TRBJ2-7; 9 positions match TRBD2. V was clipped by 0 bases and J by 1 base; unmatched bases: 7. Per germline, CDR1 LGHNA and CDR2 YSLEER. The CDR3 spans 17 residues.

The rearrangement uses TRBV20-1 and TRBJ2-7, with unresolved D. This CDR3 has 11 residues. Trimming took off 5 bases at V and 2 bases at J, with 7 bases between the two ends. The germline V gene has CDR1 DFQATT and CDR2 SNEGSKA (reference sequence). CDR3 sequence reads: CSALQAYEQYF. CDR3 sequence (DNA): TGCAGTGCTTTGCAGGCCTACGAGCAGTACTTC.

The chain employs TRBV6-5 and TRBJ1-2; no definite D call. CDR3 length: 15 residues. Germline values: CDR1 MNHEY, CDR2 SVGAGI. Trimming removed 2 bases at V and 3 bases at J, with 13 bases between. The CDR3 DNA follows: TGTGCCAGCAGTTACCGAAGCCTCGGTGACTATGGCTACACCTTC. Protein product: CASSYRSLGDYGYTF.

The chain combines TRBV15 with TRBJ2-5, with TRBD2 identical over 13 bases. Unmatched junction bases numbered 1, after V lost 9 bases and J lost 3 bases. The CDR3 consists of 13 residues. Germline loops: CDR1 LNHNV, CDR2 YYDKDF (reference sequence). Here the CDR3 reads CATGLAGEETQYF. CDR3 nucleotide sequence: TGTGCCACTGGACTAGCGGGAGAAGAGACCCAGTACTTC. Full variable domain (remainder filled in from reference TRBV15 and TRBJ2-5): DAMVIQNPRYQVTQFGKPVTLSCSQTLNHNVMYWYQQKSSQAPKLLFHYYDKDFNNEADTPDNFQSRRPNTSFCFLDIRSPGLGDTAMYLCATGLAGEETQYFGPGTRLLVL.

The rearrangement joins TRBV6-1 to TRBJ2-5; perhaps TRBD1 as D (7 bases). The CDR3 is 15 amino acids. The V gene's germline CDR1 is MNHNS and CDR2 SASEGT. The V end lost 0 bases, the J end lost 5 bases, and 13 bases lay between the germline ends. This CDR3 is CASSEALAGGETQYF. In DNA form, the CDR3 reads TGTGCCAGCAGTGAAGCGCTGGCAGGGGGGGAGACCCAGTACTTC.

As to this clone: This specimen includes other DNA sequences encoding the same CDR3. The chain employs TRBV19 and TRBJ2-3; tentatively, D is TRBD1 (8 bases). Between the trimmed V and J ends, which lost 6 bases and 3 bases, there was a span of 13 bases. The CDR3 is 14 residues long. Looked up from germline, CDR1 is LNHDA and CDR2 is SQIVND (reference sequence). CDR3 coding DNA: TGTGCCAGTAGCACAGGGGGGGCGACAGATACGCAGTATTTT. This sequence encodes CASSTGGATDTQYF.

The V gene is TRBV7-2, the J gene TRBJ2-3; the match to TRBD1 covers 7 bases. The CDR3 length is 14 residues. The V gene end was trimmed by 8 bases and the J gene end by 2 bases; junction bases not matched to a gene: 7. From germline, CDR1 is SGHTA and CDR2 FQGNSA. The CDR3 coding sequence is TGTGCCAGCTTACAGGGGATTACCACAGATACGCAGTATTTT. This encodes CASLQGITTDTQYF.

The gene calls are TRBV24-1 and TRBJ1-3; D not resolved. This CDR3 comprises 15 residues. V lost 4 bases and J 0 bases, leaving 9 bases between the germline ends. The germline V gene has CDR1 KGHDR and CDR2 SFDVKD. The CDR3: CATSDRTSSGNTIYF. The CDR3, as DNA: TGTGCCACCAGTGACCGTACATCCTCTGGAAACACCATATATTTT.